This TCR beta chain was sequenced for a study of T-cell reconstitution after alpha-beta-depleted transplantation in children. Findings and limits, study-wide: TCRbeta diversity was high at day 60 in some patients (a result of surviving recipient T cells and thymic progenitors). The main origin of T-cell counts and diversity one year after transplant was newly produced T cells. Alpha-beta T cells about two months after transplant reportedly derived from several hundred expanded graft clones.

In the case of this clonotype: Antigen specificity is unknown.

From germline, CDR1 is SGHRS and CDR2 YFSETQ. Trimming at V came to 2 bases and at J to 4 bases, leaving 4 bases not matched to a gene. The CDR3 is 14 amino acids. TCRbeta library preparation incorporated unique molecular identifiers. A single record per CDR3 protein comes from TCRdb applying MiXCR to the PCR reads. This sample carries 900,000 or so distinct CDR3 sequences, roughly 15% of them seen once, and the ten largest clones take approximately 5%. The TCR comes from a male patient between 10 and 17 years old who had a stem cell transplant for acute lymphoblastic leukemia, so the T cells may come from the graft donor. Sequenced here: PBMCs, mostly from graft donor cells, sampled 360 days after TCRalphabeta/CD19-depleted stem cell transplant. This chain uses TRBV5-1 with TRBJ1-2; 8 bases line up with TRBD1. The CDR3 nucleotides read TGCGCCAGCAGCTTCCAGGACAGGGTCTATGGCTACACCTTC. This codes for CASSFQDRVYGYTF.